The text below deals with one T cell receptor (beta chain). In Seattle, patients joined the study during active infection and were tracked longitudinally. Clones were read by immunoSEQ multiplex PCR, and TCRdb kept only the in-frame ones, dropping some. The sample has approximately 290,000 clones; about 86% are singletons. The sample is drawn from a study of blood T cell repertoires in COVID-19. The overall study: T cells, B-cell-depleted T cells, or PBMCs provided the cDNA or gDNA that served as material.

The origin of this receptor is a person between 65 and 80 years old with COVID-19, enrolled during active disease. The sequenced sample consisted of peripheral blood.

The DNA of the CDR3 is TGTGCCAGCAGTGAACTCGTTAATTCACCCCTCCACTTT. Translation: CASSELVNSPLHF. The chain joins TRBV6-1 to TRBJ1-6, with unresolved D. CDR1 and CDR2 from the germline V gene are MNHNS and SASEGT. The V gene lost 2 bases and the J gene lost 6 bases, with 5 bases spanning the gap. The CDR3 has 13 residues.